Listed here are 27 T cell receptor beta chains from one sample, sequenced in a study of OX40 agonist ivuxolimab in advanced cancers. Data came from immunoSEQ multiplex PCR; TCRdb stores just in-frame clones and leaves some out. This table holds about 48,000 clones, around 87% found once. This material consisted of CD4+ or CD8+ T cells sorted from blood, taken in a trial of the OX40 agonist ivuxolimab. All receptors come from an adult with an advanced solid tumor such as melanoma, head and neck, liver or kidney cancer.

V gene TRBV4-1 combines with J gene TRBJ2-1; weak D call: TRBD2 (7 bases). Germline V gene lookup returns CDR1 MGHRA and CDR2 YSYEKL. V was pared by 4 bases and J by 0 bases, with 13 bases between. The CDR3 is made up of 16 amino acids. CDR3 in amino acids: CASSREGGGSYNEQFF. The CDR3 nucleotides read TGCGCCAGCAGCCGGGAGGGGGGAGGCTCCTACAATGAGCAGTTCTTC.

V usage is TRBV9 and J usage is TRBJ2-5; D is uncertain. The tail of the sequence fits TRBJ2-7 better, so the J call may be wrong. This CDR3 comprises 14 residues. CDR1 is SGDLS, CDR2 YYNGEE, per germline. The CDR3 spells CASSVGPEIYEQYF. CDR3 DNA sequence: TGTGCCAGCAGCGTAGGTCCAGAAATCTACGAGCAGTACTTC.

This CDR3 is CASSSLGGGPHEQYF. The CDR3 region has the DNA TGTGCCAGCAGCTCCCTGGGGGGGGGCCCCCACGAGCAGTACTTC. This chain connects TRBV7-9 to TRBJ2-7; tentatively, D is TRBD2 (7 bases). The CDR3 runs 15 residues. Germline CDR1 reads SEHNR; CDR2 reads FQNEAQ (reference sequence). V was clipped by 4 bases and J by 5 bases, with 18 bases between them.

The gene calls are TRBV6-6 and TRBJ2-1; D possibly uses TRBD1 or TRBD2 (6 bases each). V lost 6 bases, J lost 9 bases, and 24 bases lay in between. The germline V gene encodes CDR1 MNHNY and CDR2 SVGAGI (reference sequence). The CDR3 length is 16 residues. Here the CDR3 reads CASSRSTGSEGGEQFF. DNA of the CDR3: TGTGCCAGCAGCCGAAGCACAGGGTCTGAGGGGGGTGAGCAGTTCTTC.

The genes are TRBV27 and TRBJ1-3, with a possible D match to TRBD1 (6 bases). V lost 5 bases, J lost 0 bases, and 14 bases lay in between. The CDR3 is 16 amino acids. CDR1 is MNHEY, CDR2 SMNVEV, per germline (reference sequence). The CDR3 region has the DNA TGTGCCAGCAGTCCTTGGACAGCAAACTCTGGAAACACCATATATTTT. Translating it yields CASSPWTANSGNTIYF.

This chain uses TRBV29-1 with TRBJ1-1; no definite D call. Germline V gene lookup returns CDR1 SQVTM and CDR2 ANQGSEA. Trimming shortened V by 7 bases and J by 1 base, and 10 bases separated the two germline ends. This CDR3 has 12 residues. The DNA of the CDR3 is TGCAGCGCTGGACGGGAGAACACTGAAGCTTTCTTT. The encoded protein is CSAGRENTEAFF.

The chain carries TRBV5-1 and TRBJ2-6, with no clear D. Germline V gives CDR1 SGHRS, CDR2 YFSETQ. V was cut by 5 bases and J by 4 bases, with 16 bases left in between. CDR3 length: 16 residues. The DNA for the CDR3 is TGCGCCAGCAGAATAGATCCTTCGGTGGGGGCCAACGTCCTGACTTTC. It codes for CASRIDPSVGANVLTF.

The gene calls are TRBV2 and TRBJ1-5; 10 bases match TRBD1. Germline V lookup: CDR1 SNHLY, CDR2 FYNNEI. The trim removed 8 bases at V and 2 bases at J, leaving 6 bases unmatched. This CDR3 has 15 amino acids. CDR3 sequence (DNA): TGTGCCAGCGGCGGGACAGGGGTGGGCAATCAGCCCCAGCATTTT. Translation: CASGGTGVGNQPQHF.

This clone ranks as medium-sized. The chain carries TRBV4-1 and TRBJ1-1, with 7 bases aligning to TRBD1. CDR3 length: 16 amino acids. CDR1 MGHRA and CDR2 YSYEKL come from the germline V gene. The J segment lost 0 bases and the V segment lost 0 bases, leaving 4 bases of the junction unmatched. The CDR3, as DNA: TGCGCCAGCAGCCAAGAGTCGGGACAGATGAACACTGAAGCTTTCTTT. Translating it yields CASSQESGQMNTEAFF.

Here the CDR3 reads CASSLTGGNYEQYF. CDR3 nucleotide sequence: TGTGCCAGCAGCTTAACGGGGGGGAACTACGAGCAGTACTTC. The rearrangement uses TRBV11-2 and TRBJ2-7, with 8 bases aligning to TRBD2. CDR1 is SGHAT and CDR2 is FQNNGV in the germline V gene. The CDR3 contains 14 residues. The V segment lost 2 bases and the J segment 3 bases; nucleotides outside the gene matches: 3.

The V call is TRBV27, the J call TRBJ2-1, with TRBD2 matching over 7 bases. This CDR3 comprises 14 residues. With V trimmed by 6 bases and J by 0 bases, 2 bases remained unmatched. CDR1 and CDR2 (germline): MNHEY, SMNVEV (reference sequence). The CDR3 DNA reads TGTGCCAGCAGGGAGCGGGACTCCTACAATGAGCAGTTCTTC. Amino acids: CASRERDSYNEQFF.

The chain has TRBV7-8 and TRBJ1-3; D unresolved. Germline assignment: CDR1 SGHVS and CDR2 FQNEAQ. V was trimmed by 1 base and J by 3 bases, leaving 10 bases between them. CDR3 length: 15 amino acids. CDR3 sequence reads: CASSLGSAVGNTIYF. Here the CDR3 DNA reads TGTGCCAGCAGCTTAGGGTCGGCAGTTGGAAACACCATATATTTT.

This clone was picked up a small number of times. DNA for the CDR3: TGTGCCAGCAGCGCCGGACTAGGGAACAACGAGCAGTACTTC. This encodes CASSAGLGNNEQYF. The V call is TRBV7-2, the J call TRBJ2-7; 7 bases align to TRBD2. Germline V gene data show CDR1 as SGHTA and CDR2 as FQGNSA. The V segment lost 5 bases and the J segment 5 bases; nucleotides outside the gene matches: 9. The CDR3 extends over 14 amino acids.

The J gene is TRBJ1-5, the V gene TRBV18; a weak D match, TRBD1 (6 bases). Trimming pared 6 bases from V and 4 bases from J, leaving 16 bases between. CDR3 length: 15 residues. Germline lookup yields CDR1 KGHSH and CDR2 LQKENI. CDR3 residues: CASSSEGGRNQPQHF. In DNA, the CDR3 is TGTGCCAGCTCGTCAGAGGGGGGACGGAATCAGCCCCAGCATTTT.

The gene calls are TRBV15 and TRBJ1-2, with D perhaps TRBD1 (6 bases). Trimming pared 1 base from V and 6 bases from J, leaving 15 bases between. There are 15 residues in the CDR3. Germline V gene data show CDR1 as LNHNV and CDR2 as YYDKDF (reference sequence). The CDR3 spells CATSRGWGLEDGYTF. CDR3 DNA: TGTGCCACCAGCAGAGGATGGGGGCTGGAAGATGGCTACACCTTC.

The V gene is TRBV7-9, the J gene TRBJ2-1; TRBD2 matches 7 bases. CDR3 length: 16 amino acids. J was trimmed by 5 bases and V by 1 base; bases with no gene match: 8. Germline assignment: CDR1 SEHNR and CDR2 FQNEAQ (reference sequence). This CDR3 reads CASSLDVGGRNNEQFF. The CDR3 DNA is TGTGCCAGCAGCTTAGATGTGGGGGGGAGAAACAATGAGCAGTTCTTC.

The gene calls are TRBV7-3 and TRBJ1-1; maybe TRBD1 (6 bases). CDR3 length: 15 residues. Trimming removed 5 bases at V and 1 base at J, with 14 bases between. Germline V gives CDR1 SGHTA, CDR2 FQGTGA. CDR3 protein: CASSLSPTGNTEAFF. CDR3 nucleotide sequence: TGTGCCAGCAGCCTATCGCCGACAGGGAACACTGAAGCTTTCTTT.

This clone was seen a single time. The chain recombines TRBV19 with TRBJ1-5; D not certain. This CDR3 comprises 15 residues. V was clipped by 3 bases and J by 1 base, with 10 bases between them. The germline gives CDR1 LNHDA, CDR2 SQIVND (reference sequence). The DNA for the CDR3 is TGTGCCAGTAGTATCCGGCTCCCCAGCAATCAGCCCCAGCATTTT. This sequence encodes CASSIRLPSNQPQHF.

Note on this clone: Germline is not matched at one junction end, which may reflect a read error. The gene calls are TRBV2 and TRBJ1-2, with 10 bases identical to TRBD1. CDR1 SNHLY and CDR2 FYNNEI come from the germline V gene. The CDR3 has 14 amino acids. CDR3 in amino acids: CANSERTGGSGYTF. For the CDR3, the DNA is TGTGCCAACAGTGAAAGGACAGGGGGGTCTGGCTACACCTTC.

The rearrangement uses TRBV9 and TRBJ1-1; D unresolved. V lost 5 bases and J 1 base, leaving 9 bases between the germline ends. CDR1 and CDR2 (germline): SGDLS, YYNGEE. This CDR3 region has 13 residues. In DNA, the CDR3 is TGTGCCAGCAGGAGGTTGGGGAACACTGAAGCTTTCTTT. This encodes CASRRLGNTEAFF. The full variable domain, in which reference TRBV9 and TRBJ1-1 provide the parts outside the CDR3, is DSGVTQTPKHLITATGQRVTLRCSPRSGDLSVYWYQQSLDQGLQFLIQYYNGEERAKGNILERFSAQQFPDLHSELNLSSLELGDSALYFCASRRLGNTEAFFGQGTRLTVV.

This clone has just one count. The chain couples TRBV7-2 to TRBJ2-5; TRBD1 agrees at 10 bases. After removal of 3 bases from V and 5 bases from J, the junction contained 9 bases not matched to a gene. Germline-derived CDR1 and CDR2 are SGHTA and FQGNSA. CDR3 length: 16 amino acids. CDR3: CASSFTGTGVRETQYF. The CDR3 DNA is TGTGCCAGCAGCTTTACCGGGACAGGGGTTCGGGAGACCCAGTACTTC.

Here the CDR3 reads CASGLGQTGTQETQYF. In DNA, the CDR3 is TGTGCTAGTGGTTTGGGACAGACAGGGACCCAAGAGACCCAGTACTTC. V is TRBV12-5 and J is TRBJ2-5; 7 nucleotides align to TRBD1. After removal of 1 base from V and 1 base from J, the junction contained 6 bases not matched to a gene. This CDR3 is 16 amino acids long. In germline, CDR1 is LGHNT, CDR2 FRNRAP.

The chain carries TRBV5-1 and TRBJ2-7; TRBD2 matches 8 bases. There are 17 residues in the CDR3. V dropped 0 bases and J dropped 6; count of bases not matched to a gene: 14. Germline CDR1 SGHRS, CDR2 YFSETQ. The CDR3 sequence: CASSLALSSGSPGEQYF. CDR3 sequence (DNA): TGCGCCAGCAGCTTGGCTTTGTCTAGCGGGTCCCCTGGCGAGCAGTACTTC.

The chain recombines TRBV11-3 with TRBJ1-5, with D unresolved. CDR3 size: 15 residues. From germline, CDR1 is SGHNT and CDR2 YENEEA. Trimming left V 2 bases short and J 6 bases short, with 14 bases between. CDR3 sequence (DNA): TGTGCCAGCAGCTTATTACCCCAATCGGGTCAGCCCCAGCATTTT. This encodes CASSLLPQSGQPQHF.

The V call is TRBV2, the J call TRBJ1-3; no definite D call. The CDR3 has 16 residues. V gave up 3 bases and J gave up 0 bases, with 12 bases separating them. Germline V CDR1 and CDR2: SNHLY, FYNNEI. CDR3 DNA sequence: TGTGCCAGCAGTGATGGACCCGCGAGCTCTGGAAACACCATATATTTT. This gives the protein CASSDGPASSGNTIYF.

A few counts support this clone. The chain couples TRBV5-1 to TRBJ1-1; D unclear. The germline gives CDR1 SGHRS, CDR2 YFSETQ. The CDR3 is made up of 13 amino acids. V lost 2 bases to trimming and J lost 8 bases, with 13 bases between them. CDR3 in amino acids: CASSLIPGSEAFF. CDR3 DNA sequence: TGCGCCAGCAGCTTAATACCGGGATCCGAAGCTTTCTTT. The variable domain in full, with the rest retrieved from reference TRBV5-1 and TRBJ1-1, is KAGVTQTPRYLIKTRGQQVTLSCSPISGHRSVSWYQQTPGQGLQFLFEYFSETQRNKGNFPGRFSGRQFSNSRSEMNVSTLELGDSALYLCASSLIPGSEAFFGQGTRLTVV.

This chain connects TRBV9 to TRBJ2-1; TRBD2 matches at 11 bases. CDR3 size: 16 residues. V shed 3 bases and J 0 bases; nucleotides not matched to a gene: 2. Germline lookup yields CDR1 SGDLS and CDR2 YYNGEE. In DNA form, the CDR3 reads TGTGCCAGCAGCGCCACTAGCGGGGGCTCCTACAATGAGCAGTTCTTC. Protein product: CASSATSGGSYNEQFF.